The clone carrying this T cell receptor beta chain ranks as medium-sized in terms of frequency. What it binds is unknown. The data originate from a study of T cell clusters in autoimmune cytopenias. Study-wide background: TRB sequencing had a median approximately 50,000 reads and under 3,000 distinct clonotypes per sample. The study, taken as a whole, reports: No cluster-lack signature appeared between secondary cytopenia and chronic lymphocytic leukemia patients, apparently due to lymphoma masking. Exclusive TRB clusters were around 3-fold more numerous in healthy donors than in active autoimmune hepatitis. TRB repertoire shifts in secondary cytopenia and chronic lymphocytic leukemia mostly reflected lymphoma, not autoimmunity.

TRB amplification used around 0.25 ug of peripheral blood genomic DNA. One tube held mixed TRB-A and TRB-B primer pools for touch-down PCR. TCRdb reworked the multiplex PCR reads into one entry per CDR3 protein, no DNA. This listing includes some 3,000 distinct CDR3 sequences. The CDR3 is made up of 14 amino acids. This clonotype was sampled from a human donor with an autoimmune cytopenia or autoimmune hepatitis (not recorded which). The chain recombines TRBV12-3 or TRBV12-4 with TRBJ1-2; checking the TCRdb D call of TRBD1 is not possible without DNA. The sequenced sample consisted of peripheral blood. CDR3 sequence: CASSRYRDSSGYTF.